A single TCR beta chain is shown here with its context. Antigen: not known. The data were taken from a study of blood T cells in healthy people across ages. Study-wide results and limits: Strong correlation linked observed beta diversity and percent naive T cells.

This CDR3 is 13 amino acids long. V lost 1 base to trimming and J lost 0 bases, with 7 bases between them. Germline V lookup: CDR1 DFQATT, CDR2 SNEGSKA (reference sequence). Primers used in a second PCR of about 7 to 12 cycles were a sample-barcoded 5' primer and a J-beta primer mix. TCRdb passed the 5' RACE reads through MiXCR, listing each CDR3 protein once. The sample lists approximately 800,000 distinct CDR3 sequences; about three fifths were seen once. The chain is built from TRBV20-1 and TRBJ2-7; D call uncertain. Specimen: blood. This TCR was sampled from a man between 25 and 39 years old in good health. CDR3 protein: CSARGLSSYEQYF. The CDR3 DNA reads TGCAGTGCTAGAGGCCTTAGCTCCTACGAGCAGTACTTC.